This T cell receptor (beta chain) is drawn from a study of cytomegalovirus exposure and HLA in healthy donors (dated by TCRdb to 2015 to 2018). Notes on the research overall: An earlier analysis of some 620 of the donors reported around 280 Gb of sequence data and 117 million unique TCR beta sequences obtained from 180 million or so T cells. About 310 gigabases of sequencing data and 78 million or so unique TCR sequences were included in an early release covering several hundred HLA-typed donors. Among the roughly 410 genotyped donors, around 81% belonged to the genetic ancestry cluster associated with self-reported Caucasian donors. The study aimed to test whether signatures of past pathogen exposure could be identified by cataloging public T cell receptors. The T cell repertoires of 550 to 850 subjects were profiled by immunosequencing and related to cytomegalovirus serostatus. Besides the first cohort of 500 to 700 subjects, a separate validation cohort made up of some 110 different subjects was used. To predict cytomegalovirus infection status, the study brought together high-throughput TCR immunosequencing, statistical association of individual TCRs with disease status, and machine learning. A later analysis re-analyzed previously published TCR beta repertoires from 550 to 700 donors and added high-resolution HLA genotyping to study TCR occurrence patterns. In the later analysis, no new phenotypic data were used to find candidate immune exposures; instead, reliance was placed on TCR beta sequences and their occurrence across donors. In an earlier analysis of about 590 of the donors, high-throughput TCR beta sequencing was used to judge whether each TCR beta V gene segment behaved as functional or pseudogenic. Donor age, sex, ethnicity and CMV serostatus were collected together with the repertoire data. In a later genetic analysis, genome-wide SNP genotypes for about three fifths of the roughly 670 donors were used, and that subset was treated as a discovery cohort. All discovery cohort repertoires had been generated on a single sequencing platform. Both class I and class II loci were covered by HLA typing, at four-digit resolution. Typing coverage differed by locus: A, B, C, DRB1 and DQB1 were typed in roughly 620-630 donors, DQA1 in about 560, DPA1 in approximately 610, and DPB1 in just under 490. Roughly 5 DR-DQ haplotypes were handled as single units for association and clustering, since linkage in the cohort was strong. On average, approximately 250,000 unique TCR beta nucleotide sequences were sequenced per donor among 398 genotyped donors of the cohort, with about 17% of those sequences being non-productive. On the study overall, not on this receptor specifically: In the study, approximately 150 TCR beta chains were listed as associated with cytomegalovirus. Some IMGT-functional V segments, including TRBV6-2 and TRBV6-3, could not be told apart with the 87-base-pair reads, so those segments were excluded. In a later analysis, TCR association rates were found to vary across HLA loci, with the most associated TCRs seen for DRB1 alleles and the fewest for HLA-C alleles. Linkage disequilibrium might explain the correlated functional status among segregating V segments, but an unknown experimental factor could not be excluded. According to a later genetic analysis, donors in an Asian-associated ancestry cluster had fewer N-insertions in productive TCRs than the roughly 670-donor mean. In vitro tests confirmed that a few of the cytomegalovirus-associated TCR beta chains recognize cytomegalovirus antigens. The cohort was sequenced for TCR beta chains only, and without alpha or paired-chain data the features that could be detected were limited. Because counts were too low, roughly 16 rarely observed V segments, including chromosome 9 orphons, were excluded from the earlier analysis of some 590 of the donors. Across donors, most TCR sequences were observed very rarely, whereas some public TCRs were present in many individuals. CMV serostatus was the only immune exposure information available for the cohort. The authors suggested that the approach could potentially be generalized to other disease states and immunological phenotypes. A further reported finding was that TCR beta sequences accurately predicted the HLA-A and HLA-B alleles for most subjects in the first cohort. HLA typing was unavailable for some donors at each locus, so association tests used only the typed subset. A cluster of highly shared sequence variants was judged likely to represent a technical artifact of the sequencing pipeline. Presence/absence analyses assumed roughly uniform sequencing depth across donors, an assumption that may not hold. A later genetic analysis associated a missense DCLRE1C variant with V-gene and J-gene trimming of TCR beta chains, and an independent cohort replicated the association. In a later analysis, HLA-associated TCR beta chains were found to be more clonally expanded and to have lower generation probabilities than equally common non-associated chains. In an earlier analysis of some 500 of the donors, most TCR beta V segments were observed in productive rearrangements about 87% or about 30% of the time, broadly matching IMGT annotations. According to a later analysis, parvovirus B19, influenza, CMV and Epstein-Barr virus appeared linked to several top co-occurrence clusters. In a later analysis, 15,000 to 20,000 TCR beta sequences were associated with specific HLA alleles at a false discovery rate of 0.05. In both the original and validation cohorts, the classifier was reported to diagnose cytomegalovirus status with high specificity and sensitivity. In a later analysis, most CMV-associated TCR beta chains were found to appear HLA-restricted, with HLA associations seemingly driven largely by CMV exposure. Assigning TCR associations to individual alleles was difficult when HLA alleles, especially DR and DQ, strongly co-occurred.

Spanning cysteine to phenylalanine, the CDR3 consists of 13 amino acids. Just CDR3 DNA is preserved here, 39 bases in frame from base 1. V is reduced by 6 bases and J by 0 bases, leaving a spacing of 8 bases between them. The germline V gene sets CDR1 to MNHNS and CDR2 to SASEGT. Preparation of the library involved the immunoSEQ multiplex PCR assay. For the multiplex PCR, a mixture combining 60 forward primers for TCR Vbeta segments and 13 reverse primers for TCR Jbeta segments was used. Amplification of the CDR3 region of rearranged TCR beta genes was performed with a multiplex PCR assay on genomic DNA. The Illumina HiSeq System was used to sequence the amplified TCR beta libraries as 87-base-pair reads. Turning to the authors' computational methods: A later analysis tallied roughly 76 million unique TCR beta chains across the 600 to 700 repertoires, and around 10 million of those chains were shared by two or more donors. To remove PCR and sequencing errors, raw reads were error-corrected and collapsed into unique sequences using a nearest-neighbor algorithm that merged closely related sequences. To assign V, D and J gene segments, CDR3 sequences were aligned to IMGT reference sequences. For a sequence to be retained, at least a six-nucleotide match to both a V gene segment and a J gene segment was required. Rearrangements were called productive when the CDR3 lacked stop codons and stayed in frame with V and J; all others were non-productive. CDR3 was defined according to IMGT convention as the region running from the second conserved V-encoded cysteine to the conserved J-encoded phenylalanine. The earlier analysis of about 590 of the donors excluded sequences that lacked an unambiguous match to a single V gene segment. In an earlier analysis of approximately 560 of the donors, a V segment was called functional when productive rearrangements were above 56.7%, and segregating when the standard deviation between donors exceeded 5%. To diagnose cytomegalovirus status from the catalog of TCR beta chain sequences, a statistical classification framework was built. In a later analysis, TCR nucleotide sequences were compared against IMGT/GENE-DB human TR gene sequences so that V and J genes could be assigned. Using the TCRdist pipeline, a later analysis assigned CDR3 sequences along with most-parsimonious VDJ recombination scenarios. A later analysis defined each TCR beta chain by its CDR3 amino acid sequence plus V-gene family, and excluded reads lacking a unique V-gene family. As a way to deal with suspected cross-contamination and a sequencing artifact, a later analysis dropped hundreds of nucleotide sequences that were highly shared and had low generation probability. For each public chain, a later analysis derived a clonal expansion index from normalized ranks of inferred template counts within each repertoire. In a later analysis, generation probabilities were computed using a VDJ recombination model fitted to out-of-frame rearrangements, and the results were checked against IGoR. In a later analysis, hypergeometric tests were used to score TCR-TCR, TCR-HLA and TCR-CMV co-occurrence, with a repertoire-size bias correction applied to TCR pairs. To estimate false discovery rates, a later analysis permuted the HLA or CMV assignments 20 times. In a later analysis, co-occurring TCRs were grouped with DBSCAN, and TCRdist sequence similarity was added when clustering was performed within HLA-allele-positive subsets. Co-occurrence clustering excluded repertoires with fewer than 30,000 or more than 120,000 public chains, plus five with anomalous nucleotide sharing. What TCRdb holds here is the immuneACCESS table cut down to in-frame rearrangements. Part of the clones is not present; checked against another copy, under half of the missing clones reflect an unresolved V gene, and the others are unexplained. V and J calls and clone size are as listed in that table; D and trimming were resolved from the DNA. This sample gives around 170,000 clones in total; over 70% of them show up just once. Of the sample, 3% to 4.5% is held by the ten largest clones.

The cohort consisted of hundreds of healthy bone marrow donors. Cohort members were all nominally healthy when sampled, although unrecorded immune exposures were likely present. The donor was CMV seronegative and was included in the group of 352 seronegative cohort members. Each donor provided a peripheral blood sample, and peripheral blood mononuclear cells were used for TCR beta sequencing. The Qiagen DNeasy Blood Extraction Kit was used to extract genomic DNA from the blood cell samples. A note on this clone: Its recognized antigen is unknown. Per-base qualities were not stored, and no clone one base away is much larger.

The sample taken for sequencing was PBMCs. Recombination joined TRBV6-1 with TRBJ1-1; no D gene can be assigned with confidence. The source of this sequence is a man over 45 in good health and CMV-seronegative. The nucleotides are TGTGCCAGCAGGGCGGGATTGAACACTGAAGCTTTCTTT. This is translated as CASRAGLNTEAFF.